These 9 T cell receptor beta chains were sequenced from one sample in a study of cytomegalovirus exposure and HLA in healthy donors. The table came from immunoSEQ multiplex PCR; TCRdb's copy has only in-frame clones and leaves some out. This sample carries a few hundred thousand clones, roughly 86% of them seen once, and the ten largest clones take 0.9% to 1%. The sequenced sample was PBMCs. The receptors were gathered from a man aged 25-40 years in good health and CMV-seronegative.

The V gene is TRBV5-1, the J gene TRBJ1-1; 8 bases agree with TRBD1. The CDR3 is 15 residues long. Per germline, CDR1 SGHRS and CDR2 YFSETQ. V shed 2 bases, J shed 4 bases, and the junction held 7 bases outside the gene matches. In DNA form, the CDR3 reads TGCGCCAGCAGCTTTGCGGACAGGGTTGTCACTGAAGCTTTCTTT. Translating it yields CASSFADRVVTEAFF.

The chain links TRBV5-1 to TRBJ1-1; perhaps TRBD1 as D (5 bases). The CDR3 contains 14 residues. The ends were cut back, 0 bases at V and 11 bases at J, with 17 bases in the middle. Per germline, CDR1 SGHRS and CDR2 YFSETQ. The CDR3 region is CASSLGYAGPSAFF. CDR3 DNA: TGCGCCAGCAGCTTGGGGTATGCAGGGCCCTCCGCTTTCTTT.

The chain carries TRBV6-6 and TRBJ2-2; D is perhaps TRBD1 (5 bases). Germline CDR1 MNHNY, CDR2 SVGAGI (reference sequence). The germline V and J ends were trimmed by 5 bases and 0 bases, with 13 bases remaining between them. The CDR3 consists of 16 residues. CDR3 protein: CASSARQSANTGELFF. In DNA form, the CDR3 reads TGTGCCAGCAGTGCGCGACAGAGCGCGAACACCGGGGAGCTGTTTTTT.

The J gene is TRBJ1-1, the V gene TRBV5-8, with D uncertain. The ends were cut back, 4 bases at V and 2 bases at J, with 12 bases in the middle. Germline-derived CDR1 and CDR2 are SGHTS and YDEGEE. The CDR3 sequence is 14 residues long. The CDR3: CASSGLGRNTEAFF. CDR3 nucleotides: TGTGCCAGCAGCGGATTGGGGAGAAACACTGAAGCTTTCTTT.

This clone was counted once. The rearrangement uses TRBV10-2 and TRBJ1-1; maybe TRBD1 (6 bases). The CDR3 totals 15 residues. CDR1 and CDR2 from the germline V gene are WSHSY and SAAADI. V shed 6 bases and J shed 0 bases, with 14 bases lying between them. Here the CDR3 reads CASSTSSGVNTEAFF. CDR3 nucleotides: TGCGCCAGCAGCACTTCTTCAGGGGTGAACACTGAAGCTTTCTTT.

V usage is TRBV7-2 and J usage is TRBJ2-7; perhaps TRBD2 as D (6 bases). The CDR3 sequence is 12 residues long. Deletions cut 5 bases from V and 3 bases from J, with 8 bases between. CDR1 SGHTA and CDR2 FQGNSA come from the germline V gene. The CDR3 loop reads CASSRDFYEQYF. The CDR3 DNA follows: TGTGCCAGCAGCCGGGACTTCTACGAGCAGTACTTC.

The chain uses TRBV6-1 and TRBJ2-1; D is perhaps TRBD2 (5 bases). The CDR3 runs to 20 residues. Trimming took 2 bases from V and 6 from J, leaving 29 bases between them. CDR1 is MNHNS, CDR2 SASEGT, per germline. CDR3 DNA: TGTGCCAGCAGTGAATGGGTTTGGACTCCTACCTCCACCACTGTCAATGAGCAGTTCTTC. The encoded protein is CASSEWVWTPTSTTVNEQFF.

The J gene is TRBJ2-7, the V gene TRBV6-5, with 9 bases lining up with TRBD2. Germline lookup yields CDR1 MNHEY and CDR2 SVGAGI. J lost 3 bases, V lost 4 bases, and 4 bases had no gene match. The length of the CDR3 is 14 residues. CDR3 sequence reads: CASSFSGGYYEQYF. The CDR3 region has the DNA TGTGCCAGCAGTTTTAGCGGGGGCTACTACGAGCAGTACTTC.

The chain joins TRBV5-1 to TRBJ2-7, with 11 bases aligning to TRBD1. Germline loops: CDR1 SGHRS, CDR2 YFSETQ. With V trimmed by 4 bases and J by 3 bases, 3 bases remained unmatched. The CDR3 consists of 14 residues. The CDR3 reads CASSTGTGGYEQYF. CDR3 sequence (DNA): TGCGCCAGCAGCACCGGGACAGGGGGCTACGAGCAGTACTTC.